The 4 T cell receptor beta chains given below trace back to one sample, sequenced in a study of technical replicates of blood from a handful of donors. Produced via immunoSEQ multiplex PCR; TCRdb's table is partial and in-frame only. The data contain about 73,000 clones, more than 85% of them singletons. Sequencing was done on a sample of PBMCs. The source is a human donor in good health. Some clones in this sample may be carry-over from other donors' samples.

The chain employs TRBV16 and TRBJ2-3; D uncertain. Trimming took 0 bases from V and 4 from J, leaving 5 bases between them. Germline CDR1 reads KGHSY; CDR2 reads FQNENV. This CDR3 comprises 13 residues. The DNA of the CDR3 is TGTGCCAGCAGCCAATCAACGGCAGATACGCAGTATTTT. This codes for CASSQSTADTQYF.

This chain's CDR3 is CASTGAGGESPLHF. The CDR3 DNA is TGTGCCAGCACCGGGGCGGGGGGCGAGTCACCCCTCCACTTT. The V gene is TRBV7-9, the J gene TRBJ1-6; TRBD1 might be the D (6 bases). Trimming took off 7 bases at V and 10 bases at J, with 17 bases between the two ends. There are 14 residues in the CDR3. CDR1 SEHNR and CDR2 FQNEAQ come from the germline V gene (reference sequence).

The count of this clone is one. CDR3 in DNA: TGTGCCAGCAGCTTAGCGCCCCAGGGCAATCAGCCCCAGCATTTT. It is translated as CASSLAPQGNQPQHF. The chain employs TRBV7-8 and TRBJ1-5; D gene unclear. The germline V gene has CDR1 SGHVS and CDR2 FQNEAQ. With 0 bases removed from V and 2 bases from J, the gap between germline ends came to 8 bases. The CDR3 loop spans 15 amino acids.

The rearrangement links TRBV7-3 to TRBJ2-2; 10 nucleotides align to TRBD2. Per germline, CDR1 SGHTA and CDR2 FQGTGA. The CDR3 runs to 14 residues. The junction had 2 bases not matched to a gene; V was cut back by 4 bases and J by 6 bases. CDR3 sequence: CASSSLAGPGELFF. CDR3 in DNA: TGTGCCAGCAGCTCACTAGCGGGGCCCGGGGAGCTGTTTTTT.